One sample yielded the 20 T cell receptor beta chains listed below, sequenced in a study of regulatory T cells in long-lasting Graves disease (dated by TCRdb to about 2021). Libraries came from multiplex PCR. TCRdb names Illumina HiSeq 4000 as the instrument used. iRepertoire HTBI primers and Arm-PCR amplification of CDR3 regions were used to construct TCR beta libraries. TCRdb reanalyzed the raw reads on its own, using fastp at Q25 for trimming and MiXCR for clone calling, and kept in-frame beta chains. Every CDR3 protein is listed once, alongside the most common genes and DNA of its rows. This sample is represented by 350,000 to 450,000 distinct CDR3 sequences; roughly 10% of them were singletons. Of the sample, about 19% falls within the top ten clones. The time point tag for this specimen amounts to: newly diagnosed GD, antithyroid drugs for less than 3 months. For both TCR sequencing and RNA sequencing, RNA was extracted from PBMCs in TRIzol.

These data also formed part of another study, on T cells in Graves' hyperthyroidism and ophthalmopathy.

The sequencing used peripheral blood mononuclear cells (PBMCs), collected at new diagnosis, from a patient treated with antithyroid drugs. These receptors were collected from a woman aged 18-29 years with Graves disease. Donor details come from another sample of the same person, matched by shared clones.

This clonotype was observed at least ten times. The genes are TRBV27 and TRBJ2-7, with 10 bases identical to TRBD1. Germline-derived CDR1 and CDR2 are MNHEY and SMNVEV (reference sequence). The CDR3 is 16 residues long. With 3 bases clipped from V and 4 bases from J, the junction kept 9 bases outside the gene matches. CDR3 bases: TGTGCCAGCAGTTTCGCGGGACAGGGGTTAAAGTACGAGCAGTACTTC. Translated, it gives CASSFAGQGLKYEQYF.

The chain links TRBV10-3 to TRBJ2-3, with D possibly TRBD2 on 6 matching bases. CDR3 length: 15 residues. Per the germline V gene, CDR1 is ENHRY and CDR2 is SYGVKD. V was clipped by 2 bases and J by 4 bases, with 13 bases between them. For the CDR3, the DNA is TGTGCCATCAGTGAGAGGGGAGGTGGGCCAGATACGCAGTATTTT. Its translation: CAISERGGGPDTQYF.

The chain has TRBV4-2 and TRBJ1-1; TRBD1 agrees at 9 bases. The CDR3 has 20 amino acids. Losses at the gene ends were 1 base for V and 5 bases for J; bases not matched to a gene: 20. The germline CDR1 and CDR2 sequences are LGHNA and YNFKEQ. As DNA, the CDR3 is TGTGCCAGCAGCCAAGTCATTCGAGGGGGGACAGGGTCCCAAGTAACTGAAGCTTTCTTT. Translated, it gives CASSQVIRGGTGSQVTEAFF.

This clonotype was observed many times. The chain carries TRBV24-1 and TRBJ2-1, with D possibly matching TRBD1 (5 bases). From germline, CDR1 is KGHDR and CDR2 SFDVKD. The CDR3 has 15 amino acids. With 9 bases removed from V and 4 bases from J, the gap between germline ends came to 18 bases. CDR3 residues: CATAEDSRTYNEQFF. The CDR3 coding sequence is TGTGCCACCGCAGAAGATTCCAGGACATACAATGAGCAGTTCTTC.

This clonotype was observed many times. V is TRBV12-3 or TRBV12-4 and J is TRBJ2-1; D remains ambiguous. This CDR3 is 15 amino acids long. The V end lost 3 bases, the J end lost 0 bases, and 9 bases lay between the germline ends. Written as DNA, the CDR3 is TGTGCCAGCAGTTTTCTCAGGAGCTCCTACAATGAGCAGTTCTTC. This encodes CASSFLRSSYNEQFF.

This clonotype was counted ten times or more. The genes are TRBV11-2 and TRBJ1-6, with D possibly matching TRBD1 (5 bases). This CDR3 is built from 14 residues. Germline V gene lookup returns CDR1 SGHAT and CDR2 FQNNGV. V lost 8 bases and J 2 bases, leaving 10 bases between the germline ends. For the CDR3, the DNA is TGTGCCAGCTCTCTGGGGCCCTATAATTCACCCCTCCACTTT. It codes for CASSLGPYNSPLHF. The full variable domain, completed using reference TRBV11-2 and TRBJ1-6, is EAGVAQSPRYKIIEKRQSVAFWCNPISGHATLYWYQQILGQGPKLLIQFQNNGVVDDSQLPKDRFSAERLKGVDSTLKIQPAKLEDSAVYLCASSLGPYNSPLHFGNGTRLTVT.

The V gene is TRBV11-2, the J gene TRBJ1-6, with D possibly being TRBD1 (6 bases). CDR3 length equals 16 residues. V lost 3 bases, J lost 0 bases, and 9 bases lay in between. Germline V gene sequence: CDR1 SGHAT, CDR2 FQNNGV. The CDR3 loop is CASSFTGSSYNSPLHF. The CDR3 nucleotides are TGTGCCAGCAGCTTTACAGGGAGCTCCTATAATTCACCCCTCCACTTT.

Turning to this clonotype: A far larger clone is one nucleotide away, so this likely arose from a read error. This CDR3 is CASSYEREFYEQYF. As DNA, the CDR3 is TGTGCCAGCAGTTACGAGCGGGAGTTCTACGAGCAGTACTTC. The chain links TRBV12-3 or TRBV12-4 to TRBJ2-5, with 8 bases fitting TRBD2. The J call could be wrong; TRBJ2-7 is a better fit for the DNA end. The CDR3 is 14 residues long.

The sample holds many counts of this clonotype. This chain links TRBV6-2 or TRBV6-3 with TRBJ1-2; D is ambiguous. Trimming pared 5 bases from V and 2 bases from J, leaving 12 bases between. Germline V CDR1 and CDR2: MNHEY, SVGEGT. The CDR3 runs 14 residues. CDR3 residues: CASSPGRKNYGYTF. DNA of the CDR3: TGTGCCAGCAGTCCTGGACGGAAAAACTATGGCTACACCTTC.

The DNA of the CDR3 is TGCGCCAGCAGCCCAATCTTCCGAAGAGGACTGACCAGGGCACCTAGCAATCAGCCCCAGCATTTT. This codes for CASSPIFRRGLTRAPSNQPQHF. V gene TRBV4-1 combines with J gene TRBJ1-5, with D possibly matching TRBD1 (5 bases). V lost 4 bases and J lost 0, with 31 bases in between. The CDR3 covers 22 residues. Germline CDR1 reads MGHRA; CDR2 reads YSYEKL.

The V call is TRBV20-1, the J call TRBJ2-7, with 8 positions matching TRBD2. The germline CDR1 and CDR2 sequences are DFQATT and SNEGSKA (reference sequence). This CDR3 spans 14 amino acids. V lost 1 base to trimming and J lost 2 bases; unmatched junction nucleotides: 4. CDR3 region: CSARVAGLPYEQYV. As DNA, the CDR3 is TGCAGTGCTAGAGTAGCGGGACTACCCTACGAGCAGTACGTC.

As for this clonotype: A much larger clone lies a single base off, so this may be a read error. This chain links TRBV18 with TRBJ2-7; perhaps TRBD1 as D (5 bases). Germline CDR1 is KGHSH and CDR2 is LQKENI. V shed 2 bases and J shed 4 bases, with 15 bases lying between them. There are 15 residues in the CDR3. CDR3 bases: TGTGCCAGCTCACCATCAGAGGACAACCTTTACGAGCAGTACTTC. Amino acids: CASSPSEDNLYEQYF. The entire variable domain, with the rest obtained from reference TRBV18 and TRBJ2-7, is as follows: NAGVMQNPRHLVRRRGQEARLRCSPMKGHSHVYWYRQLPEEGLKFMVYLQKENIIDESGMPKERFSAEFPKEGPSILRIQQVVRGDSAAYFCASSPSEDNLYEQYFGPGTRLTVT.

Many counts were recorded for this clonotype. This chain links TRBV27 with TRBJ1-4; no clear D. Trimming removed 5 bases from V and 7 bases from J, with 17 bases in between. CDR1 and CDR2 from the germline V gene are MNHEY and SMNVEV (reference sequence). The CDR3 has 15 residues. The CDR3 region has the DNA TGTGCCAGCAGTCGCCGGGATGCTCGATCTGAAAAACTGTTTTTT. Translating it yields CASSRRDARSEKLFF.

V and J are TRBV12-5 and TRBJ2-5; 7 positions agree with TRBD2. With V trimmed by 2 bases and J by 3 bases, 0 bases remained unmatched. Germline CDR1 LGHNT, CDR2 FRNRAP. The CDR3 is made up of 13 amino acids. This CDR3 is CASGLSGEETQYF. The DNA for the CDR3 is TGTGCTAGTGGTTTGAGCGGGGAAGAGACCCAGTACTTC. Looking up the rest from reference TRBV12-5 and TRBJ2-5 gives the full variable domain: DARVTQTPRHKVTEMGQEVTMRCQPILGHNTVFWYRQTMMQGLELLAYFRNRAPLDDSGMPKDRFSAEMPDATLATLKIQPSEPRDSAVYFCASGLSGEETQYFGPGTRLLVL.

This clonotype occurred once. The chain carries TRBV6-1 and TRBJ2-1; 12 bases agree with TRBD2. Per the germline V gene, CDR1 is MNHNS and CDR2 is SASEGT. CDR3 size: 16 residues. Trimming cost V 5 bases and J 8 bases; bases outside gene matches: 10. CDR3 nucleotides: TGTGCCAGCAGTCACGAGCTAGCGGGGGGGCTACATGAGCAGTTCTTC. It yields the protein CASSHELAGGLHEQFF.

The chain couples TRBV7-9 to TRBJ2-3, with 11 bases lining up with TRBD1. Germline CDR1 reads SEHNR; CDR2 reads FQNEAQ (reference sequence). The V segment lost 4 bases and the J segment 5 bases; nucleotides outside the gene matches: 14. This CDR3 has 18 amino acids. CDR3 loop: CASSSNSWMGQGVDTQYF. CDR3 DNA sequence: TGTGCCAGCAGCTCGAACTCCTGGATGGGACAGGGGGTAGATACGCAGTATTTT.

The chain employs TRBV29-1 and TRBJ2-2, with D possibly TRBD1 on 5 matching bases. Germline V gene lookup returns CDR1 SQVTM and CDR2 ANQGSEA. This CDR3 has 16 amino acids. Trimming pared 4 bases from V and 8 bases from J, leaving 23 bases between. CDR3 loop: CSVADSPEDRSGELFF. The CDR3 DNA follows: TGCAGCGTTGCAGACAGCCCTGAAGATCGATCTGGGGAGCTGTTTTTT.

This clonotype was counted between two and nine times. A read error may be the cause here, since a much bigger clone is one base away. The CDR3 spells CASSFLGANTDTQYF. In nucleotides, the CDR3 is TGTGCCAGCAGTTTCCTCGGGGCAAACACAGATACGCAGTATTTT. The rearrangement links TRBV27 to TRBJ2-3; D assignment may be TRBD1 or TRBD2 (5 bases each). Germline loops: CDR1 MNHEY, CDR2 SMNVEV (reference sequence). The CDR3 is made up of 15 amino acids. Trimming pared 3 bases from V and 2 bases from J, leaving 12 bases between.

This clonotype has at least ten counts. The V call is TRBV5-1, the J call TRBJ1-1; no definite D call. There are 14 residues in the CDR3. V was clipped by 0 bases and J by 1 base, with 7 bases between them. Germline CDR1 and CDR2: SGHRS and YFSETQ. In DNA form, the CDR3 reads TGCGCCAGCAGCTTGGTAACGGCGAACACTGAAGCTTTCTTT. This translates into CASSLVTANTEAFF.

Ten or more counts support this clonotype. The V call is TRBV7-9, the J call TRBJ2-1, with D tentatively TRBD1 (6 bases). The V end was cut by 1 base, the J end by 3 bases, with 16 bases between. This CDR3 has 17 residues. Germline assignment: CDR1 SEHNR and CDR2 FQNEAQ (reference sequence). This chain's CDR3 is CASSLVSQGHNYNEQFF. DNA of the CDR3: TGTGCCAGCAGCTTAGTAAGCCAGGGGCATAACTACAATGAGCAGTTCTTC.